Presented here are 5 T cell receptor beta chains from one specimen sequenced in a study of cytomegalovirus exposure and HLA in healthy donors. The PCR had 60 Vbeta and 13 Jbeta primers. Here immunoSEQ multiplex PCR was the method, and the copy in TCRdb shows in-frame clones only, minus some. Counted here are around 50,000 clones, 60% to 85% occurring once; the ten biggest clones make up 7% to 10%. The sequenced sample consisted of PBMCs. All receptors come from a young man in good health and CMV-seropositive.

The V gene is TRBV5-4, the J gene TRBJ1-4; 11 nucleotides align to TRBD1. Losses at the gene ends were 4 bases for V and 7 bases for J; bases not matched to a gene: 6. From germline, CDR1 is SGHNT and CDR2 YYREEE (reference sequence). CDR3 size: 15 residues. The CDR3 loop reads CASSRTGGKGEKLFF. CDR3 sequence (DNA): TGTGCCAGCAGCAGGACAGGGGGCAAGGGTGAAAAACTGTTTTTT.

This rearrangement joins TRBV7-6 to TRBJ2-5; 9 nucleotides match TRBD1. V dropped 5 bases and J dropped 10; count of bases not matched to a gene: 14. From germline, CDR1 is SGHVS and CDR2 FNYEAQ. This CDR3 has 15 residues. The CDR3 sequence: CASSQPGQGKGGQYF. Here the CDR3 DNA reads TGTGCCAGCAGCCAACCGGGACAGGGAAAAGGGGGCCAGTACTTC.

J is TRBJ2-7 and V is TRBV5-1; TRBD2 matches 13 bases. This CDR3 has 16 amino acids. Germline values: CDR1 SGHRS, CDR2 YFSETQ. Trimming cost V 2 bases and J 0 bases; bases outside gene matches: 2. The CDR3 bases are TGCGCCAGCAGCTTCACTAGCGGGGGGGGCTCCTACGAGCAGTACTTC. Translating it yields CASSFTSGGGSYEQYF.

The chain is built from TRBV6-1 and TRBJ1-1; 9 positions match TRBD1. V lost 6 bases to trimming and J lost 0 bases; unmatched junction nucleotides: 2. The CDR3 contains 14 residues. Germline CDR1 is MNHNS and CDR2 is SASEGT. The CDR3 DNA is TGTGCCAGCAGGGACAGGGGTATGAACACTGAAGCTTTCTTT. Protein: CASRDRGMNTEAFF.

This clone appeared once. The chain joins TRBV5-6 to TRBJ2-5, with a weak D call TRBD2 (6 bases). Matching the DNA end better, TRBJ2-7 makes the J call doubtful. Germline CDR1 is SGHDT and CDR2 is YYEEEE. The CDR3 length is 14 residues. The chain's CDR3 is CASSLGGVDYEQYF. The CDR3 DNA reads as TGTGCCAGCAGCTTGGGCGGGGTAGACTACGAGCAGTACTTC.